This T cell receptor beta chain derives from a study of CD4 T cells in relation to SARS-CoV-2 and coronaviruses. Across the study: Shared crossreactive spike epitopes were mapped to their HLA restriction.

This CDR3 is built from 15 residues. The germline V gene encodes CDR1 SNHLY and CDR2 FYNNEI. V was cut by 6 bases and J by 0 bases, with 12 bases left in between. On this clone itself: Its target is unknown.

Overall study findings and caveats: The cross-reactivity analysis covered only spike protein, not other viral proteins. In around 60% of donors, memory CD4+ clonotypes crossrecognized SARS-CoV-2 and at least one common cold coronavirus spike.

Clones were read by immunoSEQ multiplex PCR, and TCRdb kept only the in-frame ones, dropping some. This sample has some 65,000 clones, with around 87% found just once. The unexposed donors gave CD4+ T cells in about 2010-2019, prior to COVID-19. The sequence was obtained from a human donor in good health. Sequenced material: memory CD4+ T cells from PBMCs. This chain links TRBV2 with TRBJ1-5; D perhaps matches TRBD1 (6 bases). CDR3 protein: CASRGEGGSNQPQHF. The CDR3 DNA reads TGTGCCAGCAGGGGAGAGGGGGGTAGCAATCAGCCCCAGCATTTT.